This paragraph covers one T cell receptor beta chain sequence. The CDR3 length is 20 residues. The V gene end was trimmed by 5 bases and the J gene end by 9 bases; junction bases not matched to a gene: 28. CDR1 LNHDA and CDR2 SQIVND come from the germline V gene (reference sequence). These data are taken from a study of cytomegalovirus exposure and HLA in healthy donors. Use of 60 Vbeta and 13 Jbeta primers characterized the PCR. Measured with immunoSEQ multiplex PCR; TCRdb has only the in-frame clones, and not every one. The sample carries about 84,000 clones, 55% to 65% recorded once. The specimen sequenced was PBMCs. This chain links TRBV19 with TRBJ1-5; 7 bases map to TRBD1. This TCR was recovered from a woman aged 35 to 49 in good health and CMV-seropositive. CDR3 amino acids: CASSQWEMTGQRLIYRPQHF. The CDR3 coding sequence is TGTGCCAGTAGTCAGTGGGAAATGACGGGACAGAGACTTATATACCGGCCCCAGCATTTT.